These 5 T cell receptor beta chains share one sample of origin, sequenced in a study of cytomegalovirus exposure and HLA in healthy donors. The primer mix had 60 Vbeta and 13 Jbeta primers. Sequenced by immunoSEQ multiplex PCR; TCRdb stores in-frame clones only, minus some. Of 200,000 to 300,000 clones listed, roughly 84% are singletons. Specimen: PBMCs. These receptors came from a girl aged 2 to 10 in good health and CMV-seronegative.

This sequence joins TRBV4-1 and TRBJ1-4, with D possibly being TRBD1 (6 bases). V lost 4 bases, J lost 0 bases, and 6 bases lay in between. CDR3 size: 14 residues. Germline V lookup: CDR1 MGHRA, CDR2 YSYEKL. CDR3 coding DNA: TGCGCCAGCAGCCGACAGGCAACTAATGAAAAACTGTTTTTT. Amino acid sequence: CASSRQATNEKLFF.

Of note for this clone: At one of its ends the junction is not consistent with the germline gene, which may arise from a read error. The chain links TRBV5-1 to TRBJ2-7, with TRBD2 matching over 8 bases. This CDR3 spans 14 amino acids. Germline V gives CDR1 SGHRS, CDR2 YFSETQ. The CDR3 loop is CASSLERGSYAQYF. CDR3 bases: TGCGCCAGCAGCTTAGAGCGGGGGTCCTACGCGCAGTACTTC.

The chain employs TRBV18 and TRBJ2-3; 7 bases map to TRBD1. V shed 3 bases, J shed 4 bases, and the junction held 7 bases outside the gene matches. Germline assignment: CDR1 KGHSH and CDR2 LQKENI. The CDR3 extends over 15 amino acids. The CDR3 is CASSPQKGAADTQYF. CDR3 bases: TGTGCCAGCTCACCTCAAAAGGGGGCGGCAGATACGCAGTATTTT.

The V gene is TRBV5-4, the J gene TRBJ1-4, with TRBD1 matching over 7 bases. This CDR3 region has 14 residues. Germline values: CDR1 SGHNT, CDR2 YYREEE (reference sequence). After removal of 3 bases from V and 4 bases from J, the junction contained 3 bases not matched to a gene. The CDR3: CASSSGQDNEKLFF. The CDR3 DNA sequence: TGTGCCAGCAGCTCCGGACAGGATAATGAAAAACTGTTTTTT. The whole variable domain, filled in from reference TRBV5-4 and TRBJ1-4, reads ETGVTQSPTHLIKTRGQQVTLRCSSQSGHNTVSWYQQALGQGPQFIFQYYREEENGRGNFPPRFSGLQFPNYSSELNVNALELDDSALYLCASSSGQDNEKLFFGSGTQLSVL.

The CDR3: CASSLWASGGAGTQYF. The CDR3 DNA reads as TGTGCCAGCAGTTTATGGGCTAGCGGGGGGGCTGGGACCCAGTACTTC. The chain employs TRBV27 and TRBJ2-5; 12 nucleotides agree with TRBD2. The CDR3 is 16 residues long. J lost 7 bases, V lost 1 base, and 7 bases had no gene match. Looked up from germline, CDR1 is MNHEY and CDR2 is SMNVEV (reference sequence).